This T cell receptor beta chain appears in the sequencing data of a study of monozygotic twins with cystic fibrosis (dated by TCRdb to the early 2020s). With regard to the full study: Barcoded libraries were prepared from about 3 micrograms of fragmented DNA with about 15 PCR cycles. The study compared TCR beta repertoires within and between 16 monozygotic twin pairs with cystic fibrosis to assess genetic influence on V and J gene usage. The cohort included ten female and six male twin pairs, mostly children and adolescents, aged roughly 2.0 to 40 years with a median of about 8.8 years. Twins were ranked among 1,060 cohort participants for weight-for-height and FEVPerc (FEV1 disease centile) at the day of blood sampling. Data for three of the twin pairs had already been reported earlier in a different context.

Beyond this particular receptor, the publication reports: Significantly higher nucleotide-identical clonotype sharing was observed within monozygotic CF twin pairs than between unrelated CF individuals (P = 0.000026, Mann-Whitney). No association turned up between shared CDR3 numbers and age, concordance or disease severity, and the cohort was small. In 13 of 16 pairs, V gene usage most closely resembled the co-twin's, and the same held for J usage in 8 of 16 pairs, a pattern suggesting genetic constraints. Simpson clonality was generally low (median about 0.009), suggesting a naive-dominated repertoire, with higher clonality in the most severely affected patients.

Taken from the germline V gene, the CDR1 and CDR2 loops are KGHSH and LQKENI. The CDR3, cysteine through phenylalanine, is 17 amino acids long. CDR3 DNA only is kept here, 51 bases in frame from base 1. Here V drops 3 bases and J drops 2 bases, and the junction holds 5 bases not matched to any gene. Regarding this clone: No cognate antigen has been identified for it. Base qualities are not recorded, but no much larger clone differs from it by a single base.

The twin pairs came from the European Cystic Fibrosis Twin and Sibling Study Cohort, which recruited patients from more than 150 CF clinics across 14 European countries. Zygosity and CFTR genotype were verified in-house, and zygosity was tested by multiplex PCR of nine short tandem repeat loci. Each twin gave a peripheral blood sample, and clinical parameters were documented on that same day of blood sampling. Phenol/chloroform extraction was used to isolate genomic DNA from peripheral blood cells, and the DNA was then kept in TE buffer at 4 degrees C. TCR beta CDR3 regions were amplified by multiplex PCR with the immunoSEQ immune profiling system according to the manufacturer's instructions. An Illumina NextSeq system was used to carry out the sequencing. The source study handled its data this way. The immunoSEQ Analyzer platform handled processing of the sequence data, and clonality was calculated by taking the square root of Simpson's index of productive rearrangements. V and J usage similarity was measured by Jensen-Shannon distance, and CDR3 generation probabilities were computed with OLGA. Shared CDR3 sequences were searched against the immuneACCESS database (August 2020) and VDJdb (December 2020). This immuneACCESS table, as held by TCRdb, lists in-frame sequences with V and J called but not all clones. Of the missing ones, under half trace to an unresolved V gene in checked studies; the others have no known cause. V and J calls and clone size are given by that table; D and trimming were obtained from the DNA. The sample records over 20,000 clones, about 97% of which are singletons. Under 0.15% of the sample goes to the ten largest clones.

The sequenced material came from blood. The chain uses TRBV18 and TRBJ2-5, with 14 bases aligning to TRBD2. The TCR was taken from a girl aged 5 to 17 with cystic fibrosis. DNA sequence: TGTGCCAGCTCACCCGGGACTAGCGGGAGTGGTCAAGAGACCCAGTACTTC. Translated, it reads CASSPGTSGSGQETQYF.